This TCR beta chain originates from a study of beta chain features in type 1 diabetes. Points from the study as a whole: Moderate yet significant TCRB CDR3 shortening was seen in Type 1 diabetes patients in all four CD4+ subsets.

Reverse transcribing all isolated RNA meant expressed TCRB transcripts were sequenced. TCRdb keeps only in-frame clones here, not all; method: immunoSEQ multiplex PCR. Of some 280,000 clones listed, 14% were seen once; the top ten hold approximately 0.015%. The CDR3 consists of 13 residues. In germline, CDR1 is MNHEY, CDR2 SMNVEV (reference sequence). The V end lost 3 bases, the J end lost 7 bases, and 12 bases lay between the germline ends. This clone was counted between two and nine times. Its antigen is unknown. The TCR originated in a man in his thirties or forties with type 1 diabetes. Material: naive CD4+ T cells from blood. V and J are TRBV27 and TRBJ1-2; weak D call: TRBD1 (6 bases). CDR3 in DNA: TGTGCCAGCAGTTTGGAACAGGGTGGTGGCTACACCTTC. Its translation is CASSLEQGGGYTF.